This T cell receptor (beta chain) originates from a study of blood T cell repertoires in COVID-19. Background on the study: The samples span acute and convalescent COVID-19 from the United States, Italy and Spain. T cells, B-cell-depleted T cells, or PBMCs supplied cDNA or gDNA.

The repertoire was sequenced with immunoSEQ multiplex PCR; TCRdb's copy has only in-frame clones and lacks some. The sample has about 140,000 clones; about 77% are singletons. The table lists this clone with a few counts. The ends were cut back, 5 bases at V and 6 bases at J, with 13 bases in the middle. This CDR3 is 13 amino acids long. Material for sequencing was peripheral blood. The J gene is TRBJ1-1, the V gene TRBV12-3 or TRBV12-4; D remains ambiguous. This TCR was recovered from a woman between 50 and 59 years old with active or convalescent COVID-19. The DNA of the CDR3 is TGTGCCAGCAGTCTCCACGGAGGATCTGAAGCTTTCTTT. Translated, it gives CASSLHGGSEAFF.